Below are 20 T cell receptor beta chains sequenced from a single sample in a study of cytomegalovirus exposure and HLA in healthy donors. Primers: 60 Vbeta forward and 13 Jbeta reverse. The assay was immunoSEQ multiplex PCR, and TCRdb's table has in-frame clones only and misses some. The sample holds about 140,000 clones, less than 80% seen once. The sequencing input was PBMCs. The receptors shown here come from a woman in her 50s in good health and CMV-seropositive.

The rearrangement joins TRBV11-2 to TRBJ2-7, with D possibly being TRBD2 (5 bases). Germline-derived CDR1 and CDR2 are SGHAT and FQNNGV. The CDR3 runs to 15 residues. Trimming removed 0 bases from V and 1 base from J, with 10 bases in between. CDR3 in amino acids: CASSLDHGLSYEQYF. In nucleotides, the CDR3 is TGTGCCAGCAGCTTAGATCATGGACTGTCCTACGAGCAGTACTTC.

The rearrangement links TRBV5-6 to TRBJ2-6, with 8 bases lining up with TRBD1. Germline values: CDR1 SGHDT, CDR2 YYEEEE. Germline trimming cut 3 bases from V and 0 bases from J; bases unmatched to any gene: 5. This CDR3 spans 17 amino acids. The CDR3: CASSSAGGLSGANVLTF. CDR3 bases: TGTGCCAGCAGCTCGGCAGGGGGCCTCTCTGGGGCCAACGTCCTGACTTTC.

The chain links TRBV7-2 to TRBJ1-1; D ambiguous. V was trimmed by 5 bases and J by 0 bases, leaving 7 bases between them. The V gene's germline CDR1 is SGHTA and CDR2 FQGNSA. CDR3 size: 13 residues. CDR3 residues: CASSPYLNTEAFF. The CDR3 nucleotides are TGTGCCAGCAGCCCCTATTTGAACACTGAAGCTTTCTTT.

The chain joins TRBV30 to TRBJ1-5, with D perhaps TRBD1 (5 bases). Germline assignment: CDR1 GTSNPN and CDR2 SVGIG (reference sequence). This CDR3 contains 15 residues. V was trimmed by 0 bases and J by 5 bases, leaving 14 bases between them. The CDR3 bases are TGTGCCTGGAGTGTCGCCCCGGGGGGGGATCAGCCCCAGCATTTT. It is translated as CAWSVAPGGDQPQHF.

This clone was seen more than once but under ten times. V and J are TRBV19 and TRBJ2-5; 15 bases align to TRBD2. Trimming removed 6 bases from V and 5 bases from J; junction bases left unmatched: 7. CDR3 length: 16 amino acids. Germline CDR1 LNHDA, CDR2 SQIVND (reference sequence). The CDR3 reads CASSGTSGGPGETQYF. CDR3 coding DNA: TGTGCCAGTAGCGGGACTAGCGGGGGGCCGGGGGAGACCCAGTACTTC.

The rearrangement uses TRBV5-4 and TRBJ1-1, with D uncertain. Germline CDR1 reads SGHNT; CDR2 reads YYREEE (reference sequence). The CDR3 is 13 amino acids. The germline V and J ends were trimmed by 2 bases and 3 bases, with 8 bases remaining between them. The DNA of the CDR3 is TGTGCCAGCAGCTTTGGGGAGGACACTGAAGCTTTCTTT. Its translation: CASSFGEDTEAFF. Variable domain in full (rest from reference TRBV5-4 and TRBJ1-1): ETGVTQSPTHLIKTRGQQVTLRCSSQSGHNTVSWYQQALGQGPQFIFQYYREEENGRGNFPPRFSGLQFPNYSSELNVNALELDDSALYLCASSFGEDTEAFFGQGTRLTVV.

The chain uses TRBV7-9 and TRBJ1-4; D not resolved. Germline V gives CDR1 SEHNR, CDR2 FQNEAQ (reference sequence). V lost 5 bases, J lost 8 bases, and 18 bases lay in between. The CDR3 covers 15 residues. The DNA of the CDR3 is TGTGCCAGCAGCCCCCCCGAAAGGAGCGGCGAAAAACTGTTTTTT. Its translation is CASSPPERSGEKLFF.

V usage is TRBV4-2 and J usage is TRBJ2-1; a possible D gene is TRBD1 (6 bases). V was trimmed by 4 bases and J by 2 bases, leaving 12 bases between them. Germline CDR1 reads LGHNA; CDR2 reads YNFKEQ. The CDR3 runs 15 residues. The CDR3: CASSPMDSTYNEQFF. The CDR3, as DNA: TGTGCCAGCAGCCCGATGGACAGTACCTACAATGAGCAGTTCTTC.

The chain uses TRBV4-3 and TRBJ2-7; the match to TRBD2 covers 8 bases. Germline V gene lookup returns CDR1 LGHNA and CDR2 YSLEER. CDR3 length equals 16 residues. The V segment lost 1 base and the J segment 0 bases; nucleotides outside the gene matches: 5. This CDR3 is CASSQVWRGASYEQYF. CDR3 in DNA: TGCGCCAGCAGCCAAGTATGGCGGGGGGCCTCCTACGAGCAGTACTTC.

V gene TRBV7-3 combines with J gene TRBJ2-1, with a weak D call TRBD2 (7 bases). Germline loops: CDR1 SGHTA, CDR2 FQGTGA. Trimming removed 1 base from V and 4 bases from J, with 11 bases in between. The CDR3 has 15 amino acids. The CDR3 nucleotides read TGTGCCAGCAGCTTAAGCGGGGGCCAGTACAATGAGCAGTTCTTC. This translates into CASSLSGGQYNEQFF.

This chain uses TRBV9 with TRBJ2-1; the D gene is possibly TRBD2 (6 bases). The CDR3 is made up of 13 amino acids. The germline gives CDR1 SGDLS, CDR2 YYNGEE. V was shortened by 0 bases and J by 15 bases, with 16 bases between the two germline ends. CDR3 DNA sequence: TGTGCCAGCAGCGTAGAGGGCGGGGCCAACTCGTTCTTC. Its protein is CASSVEGGANSFF.

V is TRBV4-3 and J is TRBJ2-3, with TRBD2 identical over 8 bases. In germline, CDR1 is LGHNA, CDR2 YSLEER. The CDR3 extends over 17 amino acids. V gave up 1 base and J gave up 2 bases; unmatched junction bases: 8. For the CDR3, the DNA is TGCGCCAGCAGCCAAGTAGGCCGGGGGGGCCCCACAGATACGCAGTATTTT. Protein sequence: CASSQVGRGGPTDTQYF.

This clone occurred a few times. The rearrangement joins TRBV6-1 to TRBJ2-3, with TRBD2 matching over 11 bases. V lost 2 bases and J lost 0; bases outside the gene matches: 4. The CDR3 runs 17 residues. The germline CDR1 and CDR2 sequences are MNHNS and SASEGT. This chain's CDR3 is CASSEYSGGGSTDTQYF. The DNA for the CDR3 is TGTGCCAGCAGTGAATATAGCGGGGGGGGTAGCACAGATACGCAGTATTTT.

J is TRBJ1-6 and V is TRBV5-1; 7 bases line up with TRBD1. Trimming removed 2 bases from V and 9 bases from J; junction bases left unmatched: 17. The CDR3 spans 18 residues. The germline V gene has CDR1 SGHRS and CDR2 YFSETQ. The CDR3 nucleotides read TGCGCCAGCAGCTTCCTGGAGGGGGCGTCCCAGGGGGGTTCACCCCTCCACTTT. This encodes CASSFLEGASQGGSPLHF.

For this clone: The same CDR3 arises from other DNA sequences in this sample as well. The chain carries TRBV9 and TRBJ2-3; 8 nucleotides line up with TRBD2. The CDR3 has 15 amino acids. V trimming: 2 bases; J trimming: 3 bases; junction bases outside the gene matches: 5. The germline CDR1 and CDR2 sequences are SGDLS and YYNGEE. This CDR3 is CASSVGGGQTDTQYF. As DNA, the CDR3 is TGTGCCAGCAGCGTGGGCGGGGGGCAGACAGATACGCAGTATTTT.

J is TRBJ2-6 and V is TRBV29-1, with unresolved D. CDR1 is SQVTM, CDR2 ANQGSEA, per germline. The CDR3 is 12 residues long. Trimming took 4 bases from V and 8 from J, leaving 9 bases between them. CDR3 DNA: TGCAGCGTTGCTCCAGAAACCAACGTCCTGACTTTC. This gives the protein CSVAPETNVLTF.

The chain employs TRBV5-1 and TRBJ1-6, with 10 bases matching TRBD1. Per the germline V gene, CDR1 is SGHRS and CDR2 is YFSETQ. Unmatched junction bases numbered 9, after V lost 8 bases and J lost 10 bases. This CDR3 contains 14 residues. The CDR3 sequence: CASKTGGVMSPLHF. CDR3 sequence (DNA): TGCGCCAGTAAGACAGGGGGCGTTATGTCACCCCTCCACTTT.

J is TRBJ2-7 and V is TRBV5-6; 8 bases are a match to TRBD1. The J segment lost 7 bases and the V segment lost 0 bases, leaving 6 bases of the junction unmatched. The CDR3 sequence is 14 residues long. CDR1 SGHDT and CDR2 YYEEEE come from the germline V gene. This CDR3 reads CASSLVGTGQEQYF. The CDR3 DNA reads TGTGCCAGCAGCTTGGTTGGGACAGGTCAAGAGCAGTACTTC.

The chain carries TRBV5-1 and TRBJ1-3, with a tentative D call TRBD1 (5 bases). This CDR3 has 13 residues. V dropped 4 bases and J dropped 4 bases, with 9 bases sitting between them. Germline V lookup: CDR1 SGHRS, CDR2 YFSETQ. CDR3 residues: CASSLTAGNTIYF. The CDR3 DNA reads TGCGCCAGCAGCCTGACAGCCGGAAACACCATATATTTT.

This rearrangement joins TRBV5-1 to TRBJ2-1; 7 positions agree with TRBD2. The CDR3 totals 15 residues. Germline V lookup: CDR1 SGHRS, CDR2 YFSETQ. Germline trimming cut 3 bases from V and 6 bases from J; bases unmatched to any gene: 9. The CDR3, as DNA: TGCGCCAGCAGCTGGGGGAGGGGTAGGGGCAATGAGCAGTTCTTC. Translating gives CASSWGRGRGNEQFF.